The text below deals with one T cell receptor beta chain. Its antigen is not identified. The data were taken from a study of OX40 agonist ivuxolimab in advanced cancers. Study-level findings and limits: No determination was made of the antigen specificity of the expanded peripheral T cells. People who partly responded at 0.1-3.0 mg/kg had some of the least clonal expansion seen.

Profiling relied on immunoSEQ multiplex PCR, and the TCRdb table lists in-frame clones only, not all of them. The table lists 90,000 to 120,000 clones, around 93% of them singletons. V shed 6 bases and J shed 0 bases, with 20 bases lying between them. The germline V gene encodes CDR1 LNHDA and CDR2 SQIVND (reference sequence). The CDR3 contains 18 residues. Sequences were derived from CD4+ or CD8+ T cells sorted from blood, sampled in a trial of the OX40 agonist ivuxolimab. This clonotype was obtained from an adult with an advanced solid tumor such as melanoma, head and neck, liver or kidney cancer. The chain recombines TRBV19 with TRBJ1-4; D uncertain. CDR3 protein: CASSPYGFRSATNEKLFF. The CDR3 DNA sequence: TGTGCCAGTAGCCCGTATGGGTTCAGGAGTGCAACTAATGAAAAACTGTTTTTT.